The 18 T cell receptor beta chains below come from one sample, sequenced in a study of blood T cell repertoires in COVID-19. Only in-frame clones appear in the TCRdb table, and some are missing; sequencing was by immunoSEQ multiplex PCR. The repertoire consists of some 400,000 clones, with about 90% occurring once and the leading ten covering less than 2%. Sequences were obtained from PBMCs or T cells enriched from blood (not recorded which). The receptors derive from a woman in her 30s who had recovered from COVID-19.

This clone was seen just once. The rearrangement links TRBV28 to TRBJ2-1, with 8 bases that match TRBD1. With V trimmed by 5 bases and J by 8 bases, 8 bases remained unmatched. Germline loops: CDR1 MDHEN, CDR2 SYDVKM. This CDR3 contains 14 residues. CDR3 loop: CASSDGQGSYEQFF. CDR3 nucleotides: TGTGCCAGCAGTGATGGACAGGGAAGCTATGAGCAGTTCTTC.

The chain combines TRBV19 with TRBJ2-4; 10 bases are a match to TRBD2. Germline assignment: CDR1 LNHDA and CDR2 SQIVND (reference sequence). The CDR3 is 16 residues long. V was clipped by 6 bases and J by 1 base; unmatched bases: 6. The CDR3 is CASSGLAGAAKNIQYF. Written as DNA, the CDR3 is TGTGCCAGTAGCGGGCTAGCGGGAGCGGCCAAAAACATTCAGTACTTC.

This sequence joins TRBV30 and TRBJ1-3; unclear D gene. CDR3 length equals 15 residues. Germline V gene lookup returns CDR1 GTSNPN and CDR2 SVGIG (reference sequence). Deletions cut 1 base from V and 0 bases from J, with 10 bases between. The CDR3: CAWSGEITSGNTIYF. The CDR3 nucleotides are TGTGCCTGGAGTGGCGAGATAACCTCTGGAAACACCATATATTTT. Combining the CDR3 with reference TRBV30 and TRBJ1-3 gives the whole variable domain SQTIHQWPATLVQPVGSPLSLECTVEGTSNPNLYWYRQAAGRGLQLLFYSVGIGQISSEVPQNLSASRPQDRQFILSSKKLLLSDSGFYLCAWSGEITSGNTIYFGEGSWLTVV.

The chain couples TRBV6-2 or TRBV6-3 to TRBJ2-1, with a weak D call TRBD1 (5 bases). The V end lost 7 bases, the J end lost 7 bases, and 17 bases lay between the germline ends. Germline V gene lookup returns CDR1 MNHEY and CDR2 SVGEGT. CDR3 size: 14 residues. For the CDR3, the DNA is TGTGCCAGCACCCCGACAGAGAGGTTGAATGAGCAGTTCTTC. Its translation is CASTPTERLNEQFF.

The rearrangement uses TRBV6-2 or TRBV6-3 and TRBJ1-1; D gene uncertain. The ends were cut back, 5 bases at V and 1 base at J, with 11 bases in the middle. The germline CDR1 and CDR2 sequences are MNHEY and SVGEGT. CDR3 length equals 14 residues. The CDR3 here is CASSRGWSNTEAFF. The CDR3 DNA reads as TGTGCCAGCAGTCGAGGGTGGTCGAACACTGAAGCTTTCTTT.

In the case of this clone: Other DNA sequences in the sample encode the same CDR3. This chain uses TRBV2 with TRBJ1-1; 8 bases agree with TRBD1. Germline V gene lookup returns CDR1 SNHLY and CDR2 FYNNEI. The CDR3 spans 13 residues. Germline trimming cut 6 bases from V and 2 bases from J; bases unmatched to any gene: 2. CDR3 protein: CASSGQGNTEAFF. In nucleotides, the CDR3 is TGTGCCAGCAGCGGACAGGGAAACACTGAAGCTTTCTTT.

The chain joins TRBV5-4 to TRBJ1-4, with 7 bases that match TRBD1. The CDR3 runs 15 residues. Germline V gives CDR1 SGHNT, CDR2 YYREEE (reference sequence). Trimming cost V 2 bases and J 7 bases; bases outside gene matches: 8. The CDR3 sequence is CASSFPGTASEKLFF. CDR3 nucleotide sequence: TGTGCCAGCAGCTTCCCCGGGACAGCCAGTGAAAAACTGTTTTTT.

This clone was observed a handful of times. This chain joins TRBV5-6 and TRBJ2-3; 7 bases line up with TRBD1. Unmatched junction bases numbered 9, after V lost 2 bases and J lost 0 bases. Germline CDR1 and CDR2: SGHDT and YYEEEE. This CDR3 has 17 amino acids. DNA of the CDR3: TGTGCCAGCAGCTTTTTTATTAGGGACAGAAGCACAGATACGCAGTATTTT. This encodes CASSFFIRDRSTDTQYF.

The CDR3 nucleotides read TGTGCCAGCCTACGACAGGGGGCCGTCTATGGCTACACCTTC. Encoded protein: CASLRQGAVYGYTF. The chain couples TRBV2 to TRBJ1-2; 10 bases are shared with TRBD1. CDR1 is SNHLY and CDR2 is FYNNEI in the germline V gene. V lost 8 bases to trimming and J lost 4 bases; unmatched junction nucleotides: 7. This CDR3 contains 14 residues.

J is TRBJ2-2 and V is TRBV5-1; 9 bases are a match to TRBD2. CDR1 SGHRS and CDR2 YFSETQ come from the germline V gene. This CDR3 contains 16 residues. Unmatched junction bases numbered 7, after V lost 2 bases and J lost 5 bases. CDR3 region: CASSFASGNPTGELFF. The CDR3, as DNA: TGCGCCAGCAGCTTTGCTAGCGGGAATCCAACCGGGGAGCTGTTTTTT.

The chain joins TRBV7-8 to TRBJ2-5; 10 bases agree with TRBD2. This CDR3 has 15 residues. Trimming took 4 bases from V and 2 from J; bases not matched to a gene: 4. Germline CDR1 is SGHVS and CDR2 is FQNEAQ. As DNA, the CDR3 is TGTGCCAGCAGCTCTAGCGGGGGATATCAAGAGACCCAGTACTTC. Translating it yields CASSSSGGYQETQYF.

This sequence joins TRBV7-7 and TRBJ2-2; weak D call: TRBD1 (7 bases). The CDR3 has 18 residues. Germline CDR1 is SSHAT and CDR2 is FNYEAQ (reference sequence). V dropped 1 base and J dropped 0 bases, with 15 bases sitting between them. CDR3 sequence (DNA): TGTGCCAGCAGCTTAGAAATCAGGGGGGCCGCGAACACCGGGGAGCTGTTTTTT. As protein: CASSLEIRGAANTGELFF.

The chain uses TRBV20-1 and TRBJ1-2; D unresolved. The CDR3 runs to 14 residues. Trimming removed 3 bases from V and 2 bases from J, with 13 bases in between. Germline V gives CDR1 DFQATT, CDR2 SNEGSKA (reference sequence). The CDR3 coding sequence is TGCAGTGCTAGTGGGCTGGTAAAAAACTATGGCTACACCTTC. Its protein is CSASGLVKNYGYTF.

The J gene is TRBJ1-1, the V gene TRBV2; the D gene is possibly TRBD1 (6 bases). Deletions cut 9 bases from V and 0 bases from J, with 11 bases between. Germline V gene data show CDR1 as SNHLY and CDR2 as FYNNEI. This CDR3 comprises 13 residues. CDR3 coding DNA: TGTGCCAGGATGGACAGCATGAACACTGAAGCTTTCTTT. Translation: CARMDSMNTEAFF.

The J gene is TRBJ1-1, the V gene TRBV27; 9 nucleotides align to TRBD1. Trimming at V came to 7 bases and at J to 4 bases, leaving 10 bases not matched to a gene. CDR3 size: 15 residues. Germline values: CDR1 MNHEY, CDR2 SMNVEV (reference sequence). CDR3 nucleotide sequence: TGTGCCAGCACCCTTAGGACAGGGGTTGGCACTGAAGCTTTCTTT. Translating gives CASTLRTGVGTEAFF.

Comments on this clone: Other DNA sequences in the same sample also yield this CDR3. V gene TRBV24-1 combines with J gene TRBJ1-2; tentatively, D is TRBD1 (5 bases). Trimming removed 7 bases at V and 4 bases at J, with 6 bases between. Germline CDR1 reads KGHDR; CDR2 reads SFDVKD. The CDR3 is made up of 11 amino acids. The CDR3 loop is CATSDSYGYTF. For the CDR3, the DNA is TGTGCCACCAGCGACAGCTATGGCTACACCTTC.

This clone was counted a single time. The chain recombines TRBV5-1 with TRBJ1-2, with D possibly matching TRBD1 (6 bases). Looked up from germline, CDR1 is SGHRS and CDR2 is YFSETQ. V dropped 1 base and J dropped 2 bases, with 12 bases sitting between them. The CDR3 loop spans 15 amino acids. CDR3 amino acids: CASSLQAGENYGYTF. The DNA for the CDR3 is TGCGCCAGCAGCTTGCAAGCAGGGGAGAACTATGGCTACACCTTC. The whole variable domain, filled in from reference TRBV5-1 and TRBJ1-2, reads KAGVTQTPRYLIKTRGQQVTLSCSPISGHRSVSWYQQTPGQGLQFLFEYFSETQRNKGNFPGRFSGRQFSNSRSEMNVSTLELGDSALYLCASSLQAGENYGYTFGSGTRLTVV.

The rearrangement uses TRBV12-2 and TRBJ2-7; the table's D call TRBD2 went unverified against the DNA. TRBV12-2 is labeled a pseudogene. This CDR3 region has 13 residues. CDR3: CASRLAPGDEQYF. The CDR3 DNA reads as TGTGCAAGTCGCTTAGCGCCGGGGGACGAGCAGTACTTC.